The sequence of this T cell receptor (beta chain) was determined in a study of OX40 agonist ivuxolimab in advanced cancers. Study information: Previous treatment with anti-PD-1, anti-PD-L1 or anti-CTLA-4 therapy was allowed; 40% had received some. Study-level findings and limits: Partial responders treated at 0.1-3.0 mg/kg exhibited clonal expansion among the lowest measured. CD8+ T cells averaged more expanded clones than CD4+.

The sample holds a few counts of this clone. Its antigen is unknown. The repertoire was sequenced with immunoSEQ multiplex PCR; TCRdb's copy has only in-frame clones and lacks some. Of about 67,000 clones in the sample, 70% to 90% are singletons; the top ten hold roughly 2%. CDR1 is SGHRS, CDR2 YFSETQ, per germline. The CDR3 runs 13 residues. The V and J ends lost 5 bases and 5 bases respectively, with 11 bases between them. The rearrangement joins TRBV5-1 to TRBJ2-1; D is perhaps TRBD2 (6 bases). The clonotype was recovered from an adult with an advanced solid tumor such as melanoma, head and neck, liver or kidney cancer. The sequenced sample was CD4+ or CD8+ T cells sorted from blood, obtained in a trial of the OX40 agonist ivuxolimab. The CDR3 sequence: CASRFGGNNEQFF. The CDR3 DNA sequence: TGCGCCAGCAGGTTTGGAGGGAACAATGAGCAGTTCTTC. Looking up the rest from reference TRBV5-1 and TRBJ2-1 gives the full variable domain: KAGVTQTPRYLIKTRGQQVTLSCSPISGHRSVSWYQQTPGQGLQFLFEYFSETQRNKGNFPGRFSGRQFSNSRSEMNVSTLELGDSALYLCASRFGGNNEQFFGPGTRLTVL.